This note documents a single TCR beta chain sequence. Its matching antigen is unknown. This sample was taken from a study of T cells in Graves' hyperthyroidism and ophthalmopathy. Ophthalmopathy in the patients scored at least 3 on Clinical Activity Score and at least 4 on NOSPECS grade, lasting under 3 months. Germline assignment: CDR1 SGHVS and CDR2 FQNEAQ. The CDR3 is made up of 16 amino acids. Trimming took 1 base from V and 0 from J, leaving 13 bases between them. Findings and limits, study-wide: The majority of expanded thyroid clonotypes above 0.001 also appeared in blood.

The TCR beta CDR3 regions underwent amplification using RNA transcripts as the source. First-round RT-PCR with HTBI primers amplified the TCR CDR3 region. Via MiXCR, TCRdb re-called the multiplex PCR reads, giving one row per CDR3 protein. Of over 400,000 distinct CDR3 sequences detected, roughly 22% appear once; the ten largest clones hold approximately 49%. The chain employs TRBV7-8 and TRBJ2-7, with no clear D. The receptor was isolated from a woman in her 70s with Graves' ophthalmopathy. Sequencing was performed on blood. Written as DNA, the CDR3 is TGTGCCAGCAGCTTAGGACCGAGGCCGAGCTCCTACGAGCAGTACTTC. Translation gives CASSLGPRPSSYEQYF.